This T cell receptor (beta chain) emerged from a study of cytomegalovirus exposure and HLA in healthy donors. PCR amplification relied on 60 Vbeta primers (plus 13 Jbeta primers). TCRdb keeps only in-frame clones here, not all; method: immunoSEQ multiplex PCR. Found here are 35,000 to 55,000 clones, about 73% of them singletons; the top ten hold around 3.5%. Study-wide findings and caveats: TCR beta chain V- and J-gene trimming was linked, in a later analysis, to a missense variant in DCLRE1C. As confirmed in vitro, three CMV-associated chains were specific for CMV antigens. What TCR beta sequences reportedly achieved was accurate prediction of HLA-A and HLA-B alleles in most subjects.

In the case of this clone: Its antigen is as yet unknown.

The CDR3 runs 13 residues. Trimming left V 6 bases short and J 6 bases short, with 14 bases between. The germline V gene has CDR1 MNHEY and CDR2 SVGAGI. The origin of this receptor is a woman in her twenties or thirties in good health and CMV-seronegative. The sample taken for sequencing was PBMCs. This chain connects TRBV6-5 to TRBJ1-2; D perhaps matches TRBD1 (6 bases). The CDR3 here is CASSPGVGDGYTF. Here the CDR3 DNA reads TGTGCCAGCAGCCCAGGGGTCGGGGATGGCTACACCTTC.